These T cell receptor beta chains were read from a single sample in a study of T cells in narcolepsy. Here immunoSEQ multiplex PCR was the method, and the copy in TCRdb shows in-frame clones only, minus some. This table holds approximately 25,000 clones, 78% found once. Input material: CD45RA- memory CD4+ T cells from PBMCs. Source of these receptors: a human donor with narcolepsy. CDR3s leave out the opening cysteine and the closing phenylalanine or tryptophan.

j_call | v_call | cdr3_aa
NA | TRBV6-1 | ASSEETGHSYEQY
TRBJ2-7 | TRBV7-8 | ASSEGGDSYEQY
TRBJ1-1 | TRBV14 | ASSQDRRGTEAF
TRBJ1-5 | TRBV5-1 | ASSLVAGNQPQH
TRBJ1-2 | TRBV5-4 | ASSLYGFTGYGYT
TRBJ2-1 | TRBV4-1 | ASSLGLARGSYNEQF
TRBJ2-7 | TRBV6-5 | ASGQYEQY
TRBJ1-6 | TRBV30 | AWSGGGSPLH
TRBJ2-1 | TRBV5-1 | ASSPTGGRYNEQF
TRBJ1-2 | TRBV19 | ASSPVGQGYGYT
TRBJ1-4 | TRBV4-1 | ASSQPTGGRGNEKLF
TRBJ1-1 | TRBV5-1 | ASSLTRNTEAF
TRBJ1-5 | TRBV2 | ASSGQGGRSNQPQH
TRBJ1-2 | TRBV10-1 | ASSGQGGYGYT
TRBJ2-7 | TRBV5-1 | ASSTTGDSYEQY
TRBJ2-1 | TRBV4-1 | ASRQNGQGAYNEQF
TRBJ2-7 | TRBV27 | ASRRGGTGGGYEQY
TRBJ2-3 | TRBV21-1 | ASSSRTREITDTQY
TRBJ2-7 | TRBV2 | ASLWSTSGGWQY
TRBJ2-3 | TRBV6-6 | ASSLRDFTDTQY
TRBJ2-7 | TRBV6-1 | ASSASTGTYEQY
TRBJ1-2 | TRBV7-9 | ASSLLRGIGYT
NA | TRBV9 | ASSPRTGASYEQY
TRBJ1-2 | TRBV10-3 | AISGTGGTGYT
TRBJ1-2 | TRBV5-6 | ASSLWGNYGYT
TRBJ1-3 | TRBV14 | ASSQVGGYTIY
TRBJ2-7 | TRBV29-1 | SVGEGYEQY
NA | TRBV12-5 | ASSTSGPYEQY
TRBJ2-7 | TRBV7-6 | ASSLSGTSGVYEQY
TRBJ2-5 | TRBV6-5 | ASSFRGAGGAETQY
TRBJ2-2 | TRBV7-8 | ASSLDSWGPTGELF
TRBJ2-5 | TRBV6-5 | ASSYSGQETQY
TRBJ2-3 | TRBV11-1 | ASSLEGLTDTQY
TRBJ2-7 | TRBV5-1 | ASSPGTGWNYEQY
TRBJ1-5 | TRBV15 | ATSREAGNQPQH
TRBJ1-2 | TRBV6-5 | ASSLGLKTGYT
TRBJ1-4 | TRBV11-2 | ASSPGQGNEKLF
TRBJ2-5 | TRBV13 | ASSRRRGRDLQETQY
TRBJ2-5 | TRBV19 | ASSIQGHQETQY
TRBJ1-5 | TRBV9 | ASSVGPDYDQPQH
TRBJ1-6 | TRBV7-9 | ASRPGQYNSPLH
TRBJ2-7 | TRBV7-2 | ASSFDRANEQY
TRBJ2-1 | TRBV7-2 | ASSPRLAGGNQQF
TRBJ1-2 | TRBV2 | ASAEGSYGYT
TRBJ2-1 | TRBV6-1 | ASSEILAGYNEQF
TRBJ1-1 | TRBV18 | ASSPTPTEAF
TRBJ1-3 | TRBV11-2 | ASTTVGGKRNTIY